This is a list of T cell receptor beta chains from one sample in a study of T cell repertoires in cytomegalovirus infection. MiXCR was run by TCRdb on the reads, yielding one entry per CDR3 protein. The data hold approximately 630,000 distinct CDR3 sequences, with 20% to 25% observed a single time. The sequenced sample consisted of CD8+ T cells from PBMCs. The source is a human donor in good health (CMV status not recorded). Some clones in this sample may be carry-over from other donors' samples. Each CDR3 is given without its conserved first and last residue. Each record gives: J gene, V gene, CDR3 protein.

j_gene: TRBJ2-2; v_gene: TRBV19; CDR3aa: ASSDTGSTGELF
j_gene: TRBJ2-1; v_gene: TRBV7-9; CDR3aa: ASSFSGSEQF
j_gene: TRBJ2-3; v_gene: TRBV7-9; CDR3aa: ASSISTNTQY
j_gene: TRBJ1-5; v_gene: TRBV13; CDR3aa: ASSLAGVPQH
j_gene: TRBJ1-1; v_gene: TRBV15; CDR3aa: ATSWARNTEAF
j_gene: TRBJ2-1; v_gene: TRBV29-1; CDR3aa: SVGGMGVLSSYNEQF
j_gene: TRBJ2-3; v_gene: TRBV7-9; CDR3aa: ASSSGLADTDTQY
j_gene: TRBJ2-7; v_gene: TRBV12-3/TRBV12-4; CDR3aa: ASSIYYEQY
j_gene: TRBJ2-1; v_gene: TRBV4-2; CDR3aa: ASSPRLAPSYNEQF
j_gene: TRBJ2-1; v_gene: TRBV5-6; CDR3aa: ASSSTGTSGGYEQF
j_gene: TRBJ2-2; v_gene: TRBV19; CDR3aa: ASRWRTHTGELF
j_gene: TRBJ1-2; v_gene: TRBV20-1; CDR3aa: SARAGRGGWGYT
j_gene: TRBJ2-3; v_gene: TRBV28; CDR3aa: ASSPGQGAGDTQY
j_gene: TRBJ2-1; v_gene: TRBV10-1; CDR3aa: ASSGFGGGADEQF
j_gene: TRBJ1-2; v_gene: TRBV29-1; CDR3aa: SVRTRYGYT
j_gene: TRBJ1-1; v_gene: TRBV12-3/TRBV12-4; CDR3aa: ASGPVNTEAF
j_gene: TRBJ2-3; v_gene: TRBV29-1; CDR3aa: SVEQTLYSRGAEDTQY
j_gene: TRBJ1-1; v_gene: TRBV10-2; CDR3aa: ASSESKGLHTEAF
j_gene: TRBJ1-2; v_gene: TRBV28; CDR3aa: ASSRRQGFQAYGYT
j_gene: TRBJ2-7; v_gene: TRBV4-1; CDR3aa: ASSLDGTSGSYEQY
j_gene: TRBJ2-7; v_gene: TRBV29-1; CDR3aa: SVKDSSYEQY
j_gene: TRBJ1-1; v_gene: TRBV4-1; CDR3aa: ASSQDPGGTTEAF
j_gene: TRBJ2-1; v_gene: TRBV12-3/TRBV12-4; CDR3aa: ASSLFSGGLYNEQF
j_gene: TRBJ2-1; v_gene: TRBV7-2; CDR3aa: ASSWTSAVYNEQF
j_gene: TRBJ2-1; v_gene: TRBV7-2; CDR3aa: ASSPGAGTRDNEQF
j_gene: TRBJ2-3; v_gene: TRBV6-6; CDR3aa: ASSFARPSGRPPDTQY
j_gene: TRBJ2-2; v_gene: TRBV28; CDR3aa: ASSFLRGVTGELF
j_gene: TRBJ2-6; v_gene: TRBV5-6; CDR3aa: ASSWTGTVLSGANVLT
j_gene: TRBJ2-1; v_gene: TRBV28; CDR3aa: ASTRDGTYNEQF
j_gene: TRBJ2-3; v_gene: TRBV7-3; CDR3aa: ASSRGLFTSTDTQY
j_gene: TRBJ2-1; v_gene: TRBV6-2/TRBV6-3; CDR3aa: ASSWNSGGNEQF
j_gene: TRBJ2-1; v_gene: TRBV28; CDR3aa: ASSLVGHNEQF
j_gene: TRBJ2-7; v_gene: TRBV6-1; CDR3aa: ASRGQELHEQY
j_gene: TRBJ1-1; v_gene: TRBV7-2; CDR3aa: ASSIIDIGQNTEAF
j_gene: TRBJ2-3; v_gene: TRBV12-3/TRBV12-4; CDR3aa: ASSLSLAGAPTDTQY
j_gene: TRBJ2-1; v_gene: TRBV19; CDR3aa: ASSWGGRDEQF
j_gene: TRBJ2-1; v_gene: TRBV5-6; CDR3aa: ASSPAASGGLSSYNEQF
j_gene: TRBJ1-2; v_gene: TRBV28; CDR3aa: ASSSRDRGQANYGYT
j_gene: TRBJ2-5; v_gene: TRBV2; CDR3aa: ASSEGETQY
j_gene: TRBJ2-1; v_gene: TRBV7-2; CDR3aa: ASSWASEQF
j_gene: TRBJ2-3; v_gene: TRBV7-8; CDR3aa: ASSQGTSASTDTQY
j_gene: TRBJ1-5; v_gene: TRBV6-2/TRBV6-3; CDR3aa: ASGTGRQPQH
j_gene: TRBJ1-4; v_gene: TRBV28; CDR3aa: ASSLSPNEKLF
j_gene: TRBJ2-6; v_gene: TRBV28; CDR3aa: ASSFEGAHGANVLT
j_gene: TRBJ1-5; v_gene: TRBV6-2/TRBV6-3; CDR3aa: ASSYLVNRGHPSNQPQH
j_gene: TRBJ1-1; v_gene: TRBV19; CDR3aa: ASWDRGRTEAF
j_gene: TRBJ2-7; v_gene: TRBV7-2; CDR3aa: ASSSRRTVSYEQY
j_gene: TRBJ2-5; v_gene: TRBV29-1; CDR3aa: SVEYQNQETQY
j_gene: TRBJ2-3; v_gene: TRBV20-1; CDR3aa: SVSGGTISTDTQY
j_gene: TRBJ2-7; v_gene: TRBV19; CDR3aa: ASSNGEPTRQY
j_gene: TRBJ1-2; v_gene: TRBV20-1; CDR3aa: SASSFAKGPYGYT
j_gene: TRBJ2-1; v_gene: TRBV20-1; CDR3aa: SATAGGEQF
j_gene: TRBJ1-2; v_gene: TRBV7-8; CDR3aa: ASSFLKGAEDYGYT
j_gene: TRBJ2-7; v_gene: TRBV19; CDR3aa: ASSIAQGFGREQY
j_gene: TRBJ1-4; v_gene: TRBV14; CDR3aa: ASSQVSEKLF